This entry concerns a single TCR beta chain. The germline V and J ends were trimmed by 1 base and 6 bases, with 16 bases remaining between them. The CDR3 spans 16 residues. Germline-derived CDR1 and CDR2 are MDHEN and SYDVKM. This sample stems from a study of blood T cell repertoires in COVID-19. In the study overall: Acute and convalescent COVID-19 samples came from the United States, Italy and Spain. The cDNA or gDNA used as material had been derived from T cells, B-cell-depleted T cells, or PBMCs.

Method: immunoSEQ multiplex PCR; TCRdb's copy keeps in-frame clones and lacks some. The sample lists 50,000 to 60,000 clones, about 88% occurring once. J is TRBJ1-5 and V is TRBV28, with a tentative D call TRBD1 (5 bases). This receptor was taken from a human donor with active COVID-19. The donor label of this sample is uncertain. The sample was peripheral blood. The CDR3: CASSLLGAGGSQPQHF. In DNA form, the CDR3 reads TGTGCCAGCAGTTTATTAGGGGCCGGGGGAAGTCAGCCCCAGCATTTT.